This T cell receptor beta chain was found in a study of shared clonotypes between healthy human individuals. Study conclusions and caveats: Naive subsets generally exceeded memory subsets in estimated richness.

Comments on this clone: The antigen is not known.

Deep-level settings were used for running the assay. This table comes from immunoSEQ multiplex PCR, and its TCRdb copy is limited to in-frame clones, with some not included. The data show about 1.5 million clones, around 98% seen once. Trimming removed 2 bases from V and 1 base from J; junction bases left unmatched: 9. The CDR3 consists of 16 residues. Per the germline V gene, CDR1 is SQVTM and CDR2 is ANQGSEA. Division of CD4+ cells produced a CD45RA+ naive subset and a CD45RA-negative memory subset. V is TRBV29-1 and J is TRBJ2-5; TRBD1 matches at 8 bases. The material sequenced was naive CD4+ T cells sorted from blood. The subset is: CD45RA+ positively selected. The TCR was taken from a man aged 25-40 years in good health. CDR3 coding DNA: TGCAGCGTTGAACCTTTGGACAGGGCGGCCCAAGAGACCCAGTACTTC. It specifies CSVEPLDRAAQETQYF.